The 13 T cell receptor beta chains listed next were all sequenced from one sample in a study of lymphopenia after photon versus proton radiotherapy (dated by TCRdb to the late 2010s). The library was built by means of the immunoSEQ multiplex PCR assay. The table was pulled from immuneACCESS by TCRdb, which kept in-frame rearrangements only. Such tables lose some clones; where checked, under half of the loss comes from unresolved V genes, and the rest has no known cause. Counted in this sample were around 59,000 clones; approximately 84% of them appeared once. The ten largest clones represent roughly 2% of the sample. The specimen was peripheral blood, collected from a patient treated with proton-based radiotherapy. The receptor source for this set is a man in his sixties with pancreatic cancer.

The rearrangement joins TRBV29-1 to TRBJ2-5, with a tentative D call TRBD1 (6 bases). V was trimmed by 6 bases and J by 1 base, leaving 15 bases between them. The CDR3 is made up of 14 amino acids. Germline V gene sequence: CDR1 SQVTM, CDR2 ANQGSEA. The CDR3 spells CSVQGFDSQETQYF. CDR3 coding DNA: TGCAGCGTGCAGGGGTTCGACAGCCAAGAGACCCAGTACTTC.

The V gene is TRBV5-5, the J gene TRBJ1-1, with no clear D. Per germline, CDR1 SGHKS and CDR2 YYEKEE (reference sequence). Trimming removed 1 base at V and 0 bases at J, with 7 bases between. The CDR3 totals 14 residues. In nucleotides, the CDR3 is TGTGCCAGCAGCTTGCAGCGCTTGAACACTGAAGCTTTCTTT. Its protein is CASSLQRLNTEAFF.

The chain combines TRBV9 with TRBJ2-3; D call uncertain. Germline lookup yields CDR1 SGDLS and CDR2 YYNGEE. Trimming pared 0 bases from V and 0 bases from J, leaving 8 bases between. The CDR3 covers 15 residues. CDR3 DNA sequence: TGTGCCAGCAGCGTAGATGGGGTTAGCACAGATACGCAGTATTTT. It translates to CASSVDGVSTDTQYF.

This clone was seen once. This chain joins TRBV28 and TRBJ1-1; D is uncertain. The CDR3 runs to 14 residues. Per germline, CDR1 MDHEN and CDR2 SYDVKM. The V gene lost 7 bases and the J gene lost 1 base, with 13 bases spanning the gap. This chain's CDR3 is CASIPEKPNTEAFF. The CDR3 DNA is TGTGCCAGCATCCCTGAGAAGCCGAACACTGAAGCTTTCTTT.

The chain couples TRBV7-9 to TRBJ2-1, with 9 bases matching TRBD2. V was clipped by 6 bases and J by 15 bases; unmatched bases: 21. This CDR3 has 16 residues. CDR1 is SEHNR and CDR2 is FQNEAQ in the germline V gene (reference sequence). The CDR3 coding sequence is TGTGCCAGCAGTTATACGGGGGGGACTAGCACAGAAAGGTTGTTCTTC. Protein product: CASSYTGGTSTERLFF.

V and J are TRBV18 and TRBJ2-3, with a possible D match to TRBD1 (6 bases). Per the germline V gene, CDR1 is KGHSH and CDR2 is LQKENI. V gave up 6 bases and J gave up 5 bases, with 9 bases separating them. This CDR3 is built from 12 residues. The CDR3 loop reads CASSPTGDTQYF. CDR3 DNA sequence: TGTGCCAGCTCTCCGACAGGAGATACGCAGTATTTT.

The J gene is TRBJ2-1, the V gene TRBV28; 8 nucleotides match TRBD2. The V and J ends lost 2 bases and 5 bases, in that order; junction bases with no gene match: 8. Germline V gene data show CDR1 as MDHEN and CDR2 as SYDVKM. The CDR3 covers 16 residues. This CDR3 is CASSLREGLNHNEQFF. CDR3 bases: TGTGCCAGCAGTTTACGGGAGGGCCTCAACCACAATGAGCAGTTCTTC.

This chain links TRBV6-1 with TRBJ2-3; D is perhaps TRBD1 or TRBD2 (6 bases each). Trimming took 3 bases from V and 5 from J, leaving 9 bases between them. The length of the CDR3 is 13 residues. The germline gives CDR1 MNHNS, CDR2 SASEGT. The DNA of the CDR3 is TGTGCCAGCAGTGATCGGGGGCGAGATACGCAGTATTTT. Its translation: CASSDRGRDTQYF.

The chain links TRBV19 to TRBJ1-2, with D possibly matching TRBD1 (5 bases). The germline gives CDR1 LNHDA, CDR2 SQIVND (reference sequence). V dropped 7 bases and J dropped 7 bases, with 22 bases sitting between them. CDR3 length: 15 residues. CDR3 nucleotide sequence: TGTGCCAGTATCAATAGGGGCGGGGATGAGAGTGGCTACACCTTC. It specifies CASINRGGDESGYTF. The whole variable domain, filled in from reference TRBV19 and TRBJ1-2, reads DGGITQSPKYLFRKEGQNVTLSCEQNLNHDAMYWYRQDPGQGLRLIYYSQIVNDFQKGDIAEGYSVSREKKESFPLTVTSAQKNPTAFYLCASINRGGDESGYTFGSGTRLTVV.

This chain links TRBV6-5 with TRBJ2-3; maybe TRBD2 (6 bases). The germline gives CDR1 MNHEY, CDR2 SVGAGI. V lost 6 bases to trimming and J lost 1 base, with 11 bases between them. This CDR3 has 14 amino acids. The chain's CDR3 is CASRGPSGTDTQYF. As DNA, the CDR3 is TGTGCCAGCAGAGGTCCTAGCGGCACAGATACGCAGTATTTT.

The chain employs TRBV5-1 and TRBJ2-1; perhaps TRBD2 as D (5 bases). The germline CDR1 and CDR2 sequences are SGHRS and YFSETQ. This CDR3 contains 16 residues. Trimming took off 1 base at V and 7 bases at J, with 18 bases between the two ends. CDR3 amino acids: CASSLTVTGIVNEQFF. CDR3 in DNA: TGCGCCAGCAGCTTGACGGTCACGGGAATAGTTAATGAGCAGTTCTTC.

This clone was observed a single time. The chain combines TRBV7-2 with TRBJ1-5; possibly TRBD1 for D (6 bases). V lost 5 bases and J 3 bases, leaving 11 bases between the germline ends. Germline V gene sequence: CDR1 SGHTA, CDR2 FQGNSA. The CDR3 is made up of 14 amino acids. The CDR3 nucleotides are TGTGCCAGCAGCACCGGACAGTTCAATCAGCCCCAGCATTTT. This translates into CASSTGQFNQPQHF.

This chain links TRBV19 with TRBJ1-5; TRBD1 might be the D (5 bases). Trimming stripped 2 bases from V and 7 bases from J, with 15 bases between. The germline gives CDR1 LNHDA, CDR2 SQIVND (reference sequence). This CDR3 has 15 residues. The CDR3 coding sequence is TGTGCCAGTAGTATATGGAACTGGGGGTGGCAGCCCCAGCATTTT. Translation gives CASSIWNWGWQPQHF.